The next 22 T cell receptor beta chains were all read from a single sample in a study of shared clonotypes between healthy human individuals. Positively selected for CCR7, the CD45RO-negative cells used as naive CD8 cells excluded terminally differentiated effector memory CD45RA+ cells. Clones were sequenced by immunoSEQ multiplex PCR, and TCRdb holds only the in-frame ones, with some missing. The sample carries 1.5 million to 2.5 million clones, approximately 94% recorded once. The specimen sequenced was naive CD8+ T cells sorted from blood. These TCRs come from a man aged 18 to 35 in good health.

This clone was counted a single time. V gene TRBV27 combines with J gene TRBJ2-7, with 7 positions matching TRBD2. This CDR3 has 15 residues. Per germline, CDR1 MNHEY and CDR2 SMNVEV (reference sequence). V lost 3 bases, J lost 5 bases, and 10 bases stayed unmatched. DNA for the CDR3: TGTGCCAGCAGTTTTGGGCCGGGGGGTCACGACGAGCAGTACTTC. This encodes CASSFGPGGHDEQYF.

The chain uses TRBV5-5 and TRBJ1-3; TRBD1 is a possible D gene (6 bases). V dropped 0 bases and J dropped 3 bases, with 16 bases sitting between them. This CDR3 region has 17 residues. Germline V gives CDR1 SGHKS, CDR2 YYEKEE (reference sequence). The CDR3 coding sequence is TGTGCCAGCAGCTTGGATGTTTGGGGGCAGGTTGGAAACACCATATATTTT. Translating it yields CASSLDVWGQVGNTIYF.

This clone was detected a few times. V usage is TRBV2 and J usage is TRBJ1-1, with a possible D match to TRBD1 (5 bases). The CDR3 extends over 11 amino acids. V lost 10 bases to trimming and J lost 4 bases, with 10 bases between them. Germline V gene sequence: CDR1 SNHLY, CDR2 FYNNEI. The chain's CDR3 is CAIEDTTEAFF. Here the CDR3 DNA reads TGTGCCATCGAGGACACCACTGAAGCTTTCTTT.

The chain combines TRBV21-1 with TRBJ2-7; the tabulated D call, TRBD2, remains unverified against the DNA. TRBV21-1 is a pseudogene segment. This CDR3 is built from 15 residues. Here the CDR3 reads CARTRNSGRPYEQYF. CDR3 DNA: TGTGCCAGAACCCGGAACAGCGGCCGCCCTTACGAGCAGTACTTC.

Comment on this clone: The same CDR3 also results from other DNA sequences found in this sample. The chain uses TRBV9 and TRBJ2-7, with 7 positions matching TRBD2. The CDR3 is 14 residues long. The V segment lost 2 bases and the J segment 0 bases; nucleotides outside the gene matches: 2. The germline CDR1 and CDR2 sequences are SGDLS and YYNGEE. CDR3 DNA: TGTGCCAGCAGCGTGGGGACTACCTCCTACGAGCAGTACTTC. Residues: CASSVGTTSYEQYF.

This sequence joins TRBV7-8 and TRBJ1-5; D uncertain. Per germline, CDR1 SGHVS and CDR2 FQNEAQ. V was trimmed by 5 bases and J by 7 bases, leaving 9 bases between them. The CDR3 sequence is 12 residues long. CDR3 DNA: TGTGCCAGCAGCCCACCGAGCCAGCCCCAGCATTTT. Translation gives CASSPPSQPQHF.

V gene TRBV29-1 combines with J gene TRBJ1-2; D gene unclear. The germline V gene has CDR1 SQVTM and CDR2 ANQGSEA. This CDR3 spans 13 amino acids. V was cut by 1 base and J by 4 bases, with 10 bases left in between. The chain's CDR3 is CSVEGGISYGYTF. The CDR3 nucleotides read TGCAGCGTTGAAGGGGGAATTAGCTATGGCTACACCTTC.

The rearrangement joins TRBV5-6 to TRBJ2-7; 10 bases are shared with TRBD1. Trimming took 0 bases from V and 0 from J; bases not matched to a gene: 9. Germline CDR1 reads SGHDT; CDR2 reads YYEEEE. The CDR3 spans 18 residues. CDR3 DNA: TGTGCCAGCAGCTTGGAGACAGGGGGCGGTTACTACTCCTACGAGCAGTACTTC. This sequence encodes CASSLETGGGYYSYEQYF.

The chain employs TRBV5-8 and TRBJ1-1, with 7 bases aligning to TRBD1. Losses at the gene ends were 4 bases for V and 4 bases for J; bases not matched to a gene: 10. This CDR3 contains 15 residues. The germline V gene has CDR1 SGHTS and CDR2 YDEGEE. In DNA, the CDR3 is TGTGCCAGCAGCCTACATTTAACAGGGGTCACTGAAGCTTTCTTT. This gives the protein CASSLHLTGVTEAFF.

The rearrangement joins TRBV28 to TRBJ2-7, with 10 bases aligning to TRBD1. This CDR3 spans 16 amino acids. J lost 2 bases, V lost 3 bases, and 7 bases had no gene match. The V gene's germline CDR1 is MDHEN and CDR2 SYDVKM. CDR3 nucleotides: TGTGCCAGCAGTTTTACCGACAGGGGGCTAGCCTACGAGCAGTACTTC. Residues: CASSFTDRGLAYEQYF. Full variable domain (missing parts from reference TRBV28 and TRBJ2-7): DVKVTQSSRYLVKRTGEKVFLECVQDMDHENMFWYRQDPGLGLRLIYFSYDVKMKEKGDIPEGYSVSREKKERFSLILESASTNQTSMYLCASSFTDRGLAYEQYFGPGTRLTVT.

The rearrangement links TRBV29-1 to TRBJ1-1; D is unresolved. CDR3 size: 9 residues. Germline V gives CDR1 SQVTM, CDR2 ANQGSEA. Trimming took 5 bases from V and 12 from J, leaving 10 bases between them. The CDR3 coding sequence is TGCAGCGTTCCATCTGGGCCTTTCTTT. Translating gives CSVPSGPFF.

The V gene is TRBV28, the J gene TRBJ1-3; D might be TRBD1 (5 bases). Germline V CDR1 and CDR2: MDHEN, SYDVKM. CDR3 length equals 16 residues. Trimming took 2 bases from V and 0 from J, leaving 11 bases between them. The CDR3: CASSLAPQGSGNTIYF. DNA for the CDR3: TGTGCCAGCAGTTTAGCCCCCCAGGGCTCTGGAAACACCATATATTTT.

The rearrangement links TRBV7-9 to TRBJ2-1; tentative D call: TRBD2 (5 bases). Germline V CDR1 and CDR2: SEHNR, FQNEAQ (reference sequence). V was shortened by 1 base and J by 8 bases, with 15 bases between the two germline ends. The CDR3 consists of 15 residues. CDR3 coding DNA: TGTGCCAGCAGCTTAGGGCTAGCAATAGGCGATGAGCAGTTCTTC. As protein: CASSLGLAIGDEQFF. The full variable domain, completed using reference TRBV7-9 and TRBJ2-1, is DTGVSQNPRHKITKRGQNVTFRCDPISEHNRLYWYRQTLGQGPEFLTYFQNEAQLEKSRLLSDRFSAERPKGSFSTLEIQRTEQGDSAMYLCASSLGLAIGDEQFFGPGTRLTVL.

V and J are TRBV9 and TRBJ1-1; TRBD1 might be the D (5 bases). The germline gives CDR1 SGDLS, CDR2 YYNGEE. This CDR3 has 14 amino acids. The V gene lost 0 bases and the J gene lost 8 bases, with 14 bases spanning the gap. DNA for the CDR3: TGTGCCAGCAGCGTAGATGGAGGGGACCCAGAAGCTTTCTTT. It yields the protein CASSVDGGDPEAFF. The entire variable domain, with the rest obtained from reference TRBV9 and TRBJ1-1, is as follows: DSGVTQTPKHLITATGQRVTLRCSPRSGDLSVYWYQQSLDQGLQFLIQYYNGEERAKGNILERFSAQQFPDLHSELNLSSLELGDSALYFCASSVDGGDPEAFFGQGTRLTVV.

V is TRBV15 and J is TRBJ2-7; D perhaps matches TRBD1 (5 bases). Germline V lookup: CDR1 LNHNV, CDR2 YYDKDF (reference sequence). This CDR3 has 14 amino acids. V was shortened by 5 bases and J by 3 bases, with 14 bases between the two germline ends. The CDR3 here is CATSGPPQGYEQYF. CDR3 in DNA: TGTGCCACCAGCGGGCCCCCGCAGGGCTACGAGCAGTACTTC.

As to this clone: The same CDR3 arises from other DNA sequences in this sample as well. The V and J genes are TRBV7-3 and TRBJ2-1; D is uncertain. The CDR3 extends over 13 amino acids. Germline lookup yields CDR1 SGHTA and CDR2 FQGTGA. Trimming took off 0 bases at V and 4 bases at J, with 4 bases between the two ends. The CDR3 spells CASSLTGYNEQFF. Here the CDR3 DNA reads TGTGCCAGCAGCTTAACCGGATACAATGAGCAGTTCTTC.

In DNA form, the CDR3 reads TGCGCCAGCAGCCCCACCCGGACAGCCATGAACACTGAAGCTTTCTTT. It yields the protein CASSPTRTAMNTEAFF. The V call is TRBV4-3, the J call TRBJ1-1; possible D gene TRBD1, 6 bases. The CDR3 is made up of 16 amino acids. V lost 4 bases to trimming and J lost 0 bases, with 15 bases between them. Germline V gene data show CDR1 as LGHNA and CDR2 as YSLEER.

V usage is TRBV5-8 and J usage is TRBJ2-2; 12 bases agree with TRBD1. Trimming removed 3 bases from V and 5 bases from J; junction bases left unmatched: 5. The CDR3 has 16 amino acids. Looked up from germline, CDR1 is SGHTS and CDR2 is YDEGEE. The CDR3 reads CASSSGTGGMTGELFF. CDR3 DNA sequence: TGTGCCAGCAGCTCCGGGACAGGGGGCATGACCGGGGAGCTGTTTTTT.

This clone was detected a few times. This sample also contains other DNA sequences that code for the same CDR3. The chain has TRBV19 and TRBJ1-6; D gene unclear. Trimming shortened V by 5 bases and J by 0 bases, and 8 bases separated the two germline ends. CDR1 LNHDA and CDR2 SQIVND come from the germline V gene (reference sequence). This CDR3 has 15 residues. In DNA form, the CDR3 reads TGTGCCAGTAGTCCCGGGAGCTCCTATAATTCACCCCTCCACTTT. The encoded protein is CASSPGSSYNSPLHF.

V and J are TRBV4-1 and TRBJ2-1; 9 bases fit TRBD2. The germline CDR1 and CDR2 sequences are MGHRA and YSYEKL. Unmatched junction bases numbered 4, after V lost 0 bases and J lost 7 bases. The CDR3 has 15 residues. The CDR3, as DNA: TGCGCCAGCAGCCAAGAGGGCGGGGGGGTAAATGAGCAGTTCTTC. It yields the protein CASSQEGGGVNEQFF.

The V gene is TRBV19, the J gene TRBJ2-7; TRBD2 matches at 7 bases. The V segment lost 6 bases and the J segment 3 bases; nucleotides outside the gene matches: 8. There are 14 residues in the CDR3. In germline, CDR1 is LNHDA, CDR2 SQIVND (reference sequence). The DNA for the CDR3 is TGTGCCAGTAGGATCCGCGGGGGTGACTACGAGCAGTACTTC. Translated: CASRIRGGDYEQYF.

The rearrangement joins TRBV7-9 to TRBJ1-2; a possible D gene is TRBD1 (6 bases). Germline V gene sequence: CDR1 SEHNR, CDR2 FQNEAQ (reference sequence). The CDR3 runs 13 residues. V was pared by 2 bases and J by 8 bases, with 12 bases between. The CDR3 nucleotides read TGTGCCAGCAGCTTAAACAGGGACGGGGGCTACACCTTC. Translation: CASSLNRDGGYTF.